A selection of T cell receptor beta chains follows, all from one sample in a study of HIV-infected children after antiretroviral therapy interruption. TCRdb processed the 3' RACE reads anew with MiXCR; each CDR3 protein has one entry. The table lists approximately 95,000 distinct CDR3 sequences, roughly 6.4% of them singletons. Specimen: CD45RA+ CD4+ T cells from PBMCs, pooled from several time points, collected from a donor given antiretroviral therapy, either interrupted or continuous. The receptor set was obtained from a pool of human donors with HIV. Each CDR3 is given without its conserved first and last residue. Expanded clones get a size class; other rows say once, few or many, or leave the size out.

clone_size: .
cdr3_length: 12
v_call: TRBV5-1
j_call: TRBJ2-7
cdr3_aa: ASSQTGIGYEQY

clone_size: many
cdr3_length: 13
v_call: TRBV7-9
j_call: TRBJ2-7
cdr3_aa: ASSSTGRASSEQY

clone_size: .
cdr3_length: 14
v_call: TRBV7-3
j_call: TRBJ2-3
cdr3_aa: ASSLLGLQNTDTQY

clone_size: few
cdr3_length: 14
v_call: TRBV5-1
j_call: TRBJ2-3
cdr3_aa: ASSWTGTSVPDTQY

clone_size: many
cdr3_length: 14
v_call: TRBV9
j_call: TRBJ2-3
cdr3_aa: ASSVGLAGFTDTQY

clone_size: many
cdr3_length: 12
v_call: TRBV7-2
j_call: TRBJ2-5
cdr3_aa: ASSFTADQETQY

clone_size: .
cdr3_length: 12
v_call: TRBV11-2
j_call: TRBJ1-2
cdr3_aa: ASSLVGVGGGYT

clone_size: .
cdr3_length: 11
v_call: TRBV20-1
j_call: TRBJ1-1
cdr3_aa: SARSGTNTEAF

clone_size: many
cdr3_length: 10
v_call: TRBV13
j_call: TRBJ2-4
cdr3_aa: ASSLWGNTLY

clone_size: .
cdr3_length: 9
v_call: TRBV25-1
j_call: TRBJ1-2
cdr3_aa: ASRTGYGYT

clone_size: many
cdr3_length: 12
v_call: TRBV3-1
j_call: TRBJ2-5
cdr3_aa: ASSELGGEETQY

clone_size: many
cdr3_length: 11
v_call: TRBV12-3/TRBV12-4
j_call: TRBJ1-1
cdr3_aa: ASSYRERTEAF

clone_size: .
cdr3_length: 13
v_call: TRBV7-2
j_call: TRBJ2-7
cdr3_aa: ASSLGGPSSYEQY

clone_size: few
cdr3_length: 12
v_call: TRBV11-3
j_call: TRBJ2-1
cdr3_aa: ASSKESGGSKQF

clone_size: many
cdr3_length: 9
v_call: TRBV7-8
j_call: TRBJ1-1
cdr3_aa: ASSLEDSAF

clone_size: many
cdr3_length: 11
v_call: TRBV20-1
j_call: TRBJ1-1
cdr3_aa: SASQKPNTEAF

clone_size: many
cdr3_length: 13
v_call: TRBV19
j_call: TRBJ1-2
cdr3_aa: ASNFPGQGNYGYT

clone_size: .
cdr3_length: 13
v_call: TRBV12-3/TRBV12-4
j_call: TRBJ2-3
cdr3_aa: ASSFGDYGPDTQY

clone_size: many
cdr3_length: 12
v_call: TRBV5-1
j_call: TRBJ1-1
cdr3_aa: ASSAAQTNTEAF

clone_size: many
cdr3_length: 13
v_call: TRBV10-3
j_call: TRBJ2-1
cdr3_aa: AISDGTSGTNEQF

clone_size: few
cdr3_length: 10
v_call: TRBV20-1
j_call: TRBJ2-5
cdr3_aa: SAREGKETQY

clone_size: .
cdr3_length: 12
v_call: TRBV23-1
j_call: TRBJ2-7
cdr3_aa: ASRGLAWADEQY

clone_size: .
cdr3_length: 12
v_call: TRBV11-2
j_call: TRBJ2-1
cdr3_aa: ASSVQQLGDEQF